These T cell receptor beta chains were read from a single sample in a study of OX40 agonist ivuxolimab in advanced cancers. Profiling relied on immunoSEQ multiplex PCR, and the TCRdb table lists in-frame clones only, not all of them. The sample carries tens of thousands of clones, roughly nine tenths recorded once. This material consisted of CD4+ or CD8+ T cells sorted from blood, taken in a trial of the OX40 agonist ivuxolimab. The receptors were sampled from an adult with an advanced solid tumor such as melanoma, head and neck, liver or kidney cancer. Both conserved end residues are part of each CDR3. Each record gives: V gene, J gene, CDR3 protein.

TRBV27	TRBJ1-5	CASSLSGRVWQPQHF
TRBV6-5	TRBJ2-2	CASSLSWANTGELFF
TRBV19	TRBJ1-1	CASSVAGVSTEAFF
TRBV7-9	TRBJ1-5	CASSLTGQGIQPQHF
TRBV10-3	TRBJ1-1	CAISSRRVSNTEAFF
TRBV28	TRBJ2-1	CASSWTDTYNEQFF
TRBV7-6	TRBJ2-7	CASSLAKGRAAEQYF
TRBV6-4	TRBJ1-2	CASSDAGVRGPYGYTF
TRBV2	TRBJ2-5	CASGRGAETQYF
TRBV2	TRBJ2-1	CASSEVAGVYNEQFF
TRBV11-2	TRBJ2-2	CASSFPGGVTGELFF
TRBV10-3	TRBJ2-1	CAISEETLNNEQFF
TRBV10-3	TRBJ1-2	CAISDSGNSNYGYTF
TRBV6-5	TRBJ2-7	CASSYSFGGSYEQYF
TRBV7-3	TRBJ2-3	CASSFVPEDTDTQYF
TRBV10-3	TRBJ2-7	CAISLAAEIVSNFYEQYF
TRBV10-3	TRBJ2-7	CAISDGTGFRTTGEQYF
TRBV5-6	TRBJ2-2	CASSLAGLLAGELFF
TRBV19	TRBJ2-7	CASSSRSGTGLYF
TRBV14	TRBJ2-3	CASSRHLWRGQIGADTQYF
TRBV7-6	TRBJ2-2	CASSFQLAGGAGELFF
TRBV19	TRBJ2-6	CASSALQISGANVLTF
TRBV6-4	TRBJ1-2	CASSDPFYGYTF
TRBV6-1	TRBJ2-7	CASSEALMGGWVYEQYF
TRBV14	TRBJ2-1	CASSPRVAGVRPNEQFF
TRBV28	TRBJ2-7	CASRRQGFPYEQYF
TRBV30	TRBJ2-7	CAWSEAQYYEQYF
TRBV19	TRBJ2-7	CASRTTSGSSYEQYF
TRBV7-9	TRBJ1-1	CASSLVGNTEAFF
TRBV5-1	TRBJ1-1	CASRQGTGGLNTEAFF
TRBV5-1	TRBJ1-4	CASSLALGGYEKLFF
TRBV14	TRBJ2-1	CASSQDIRIRAGQGAYNEQFF
TRBV6-5	TRBJ2-7	CASSYVPPGQGYEQYF
TRBV11-2	TRBJ2-2	CASSNPARRAGGTGELFF
TRBV7-2	TRBJ2-7	CASSFVGFEQYF
TRBV27	TRBJ2-7	CASSLDRGLEQYF
TRBV6-1	TRBJ1-2	CASSPGTGYGYTF
TRBV6-5	TRBJ2-7	CASSETGAYEQYF
TRBV19	TRBJ2-5	CASSGSSGARGTQYF
TRBV29-1	TRBJ2-1	CSVDLVVQRNEQFF
TRBV28	TRBJ2-7	CASSFGGMSYEQYF
TRBV6-5	TRBJ1-2	CASSRQGGIRYGYTF
TRBV11-2	TRBJ1-6	CASSPRAYNSPLHF